The 32 T cell receptor beta chains listed next were all sequenced from one sample in a study of spatial heterogeneity in lung cancer. MiXCR, applied by TCRdb to the 5' RACE reads, yields one record per CDR3 protein. The table shows about 32,000 distinct CDR3 sequences, with less than 11% occurring only once. This sample's time point: blood at routine non-recurrence follow-up after resection. The sample was PBMCs, taken at follow-up. These receptors were taken from a female donor with early-stage non-small cell lung cancer.

The DNA of the CDR3 is TGTGCCAGCAGTCCCGACCCTTGGCCCCAGCATTTT. Encoded protein: CASSPDPWPQHF. The chain is built from TRBV6-2 or TRBV6-3 and TRBJ1-5, with D uncertain. Germline loops: CDR1 MNHEY, CDR2 SVGEGT. Deletions cut 5 bases from V and 9 bases from J, with 11 bases between. The CDR3 extends over 12 amino acids.

This clonotype was seen at least ten times. The CDR3 protein is CASSGGLGANVLTF. The CDR3 DNA reads as TGTGCCAGCAGTGGGGGGCTCGGGGCCAACGTCCTGACTTTC. This chain links TRBV2 with TRBJ2-6; D possibly corresponds to TRBD1 (6 bases). The germline V and J ends were trimmed by 4 bases and 4 bases, with 8 bases remaining between them. CDR1 and CDR2 (germline): SNHLY, FYNNEI. This CDR3 is 14 amino acids long. Using reference TRBV2 and TRBJ2-6 for the parts outside the CDR3, the full variable domain is EPEVTQTPSHQVTQMGQEVILRCVPISNHLYFYWYRQILGQKVEFLVSFYNNEISEKSEIFDDQFSVERPDGSNFTLKIRSTKLEDSAMYFCASSGGLGANVLTFGAGSRLTVL.

Remarks on this clonotype: The junction departs from the called germline gene at one end, perhaps through a read error. The chain is built from TRBV7-2 and TRBJ2-3; 8 nucleotides line up with TRBD1. This CDR3 spans 12 amino acids. Germline V gene sequence: CDR1 SGHTA, CDR2 FQGNSA. CDR3 in amino acids: CASSPGGTGTHF. The DNA for the CDR3 is TGTGCCAGCAGCCCAGGGGGGACAGGCACGCATTTT.

This clonotype was seen a few times. The chain joins TRBV4-1 to TRBJ2-3, with 9 bases matching TRBD2. This CDR3 comprises 17 residues. V was pared by 4 bases and J by 0 bases, with 8 bases of the junction left unmatched. From germline, CDR1 is MGHRA and CDR2 YSYEKL. The CDR3 nucleotides read TGCGCCAGCAGCCCACCCCTGCTAGCGGGGAGCACAGATACGCAGTATTTT. It yields the protein CASSPPLLAGSTDTQYF.

Only a few counts were recorded for this clonotype. The chain has TRBV7-9 and TRBJ2-1, with 8 nucleotides matching TRBD1. The germline CDR1 and CDR2 sequences are SEHNR and FQNEAQ (reference sequence). With V trimmed by 4 bases and J by 4 bases, 6 bases remained unmatched. This CDR3 comprises 15 residues. CDR3 residues: CASSYYRGDYNEQFF. CDR3 coding DNA: TGTGCCAGCAGCTACTACAGGGGGGATTACAATGAGCAGTTCTTC. The variable domain in full, completed from reference TRBV7-9 and TRBJ2-1, reads DTGVSQNPRHKITKRGQNVTFRCDPISEHNRLYWYRQTLGQGPEFLTYFQNEAQLEKSRLLSDRFSAERPKGSFSTLEIQRTEQGDSAMYLCASSYYRGDYNEQFFGPGTRLTVL.

The chain employs TRBV11-1 and TRBJ1-1, with 8 nucleotides matching TRBD1. This CDR3 spans 16 amino acids. The junction had 5 bases not matched to a gene; V was cut back by 2 bases and J by 0 bases. The germline gives CDR1 SGHAT, CDR2 FQDESV (reference sequence). The CDR3 spells CASSLMADRVNTEAFF. The CDR3 nucleotides are TGTGCCAGCAGCTTAATGGCGGACAGGGTGAACACTGAAGCTTTCTTT. The variable domain in full, with the rest retrieved from reference TRBV11-1 and TRBJ1-1, is EAEVAQSPRYKITEKSQAVAFWCDPISGHATLYWYRQILGQGPELLVQFQDESVVDDSQLPKDRFSAERLKGVDSTLKIQPAELGDSAMYLCASSLMADRVNTEAFFGQGTRLTVV.

The V gene is TRBV6-2 or TRBV6-3, the J gene TRBJ2-5; no clear D gene. The CDR3 extends over 11 amino acids. Germline V lookup: CDR1 MNHEY, CDR2 SVGEGT. The ends were cut back, 10 bases at V and 4 bases at J, with 10 bases in the middle. CDR3 in amino acids: CAIAFGETQYF. CDR3 sequence (DNA): TGTGCCATCGCCTTTGGAGAGACCCAGTACTTC.

This clonotype has a handful of counts. This sequence joins TRBV28 and TRBJ2-1; TRBD2 matches 7 bases. Germline values: CDR1 MDHEN, CDR2 SYDVKM. V dropped 5 bases and J dropped 10; count of bases not matched to a gene: 14. The CDR3 has 15 residues. The CDR3 nucleotides are TGTGCCAGCAGTGCCTCCGGGGACTACTTTCGCGAGCAGTTCTTC. Its protein product is CASSASGDYFREQFF.

This chain connects TRBV9 to TRBJ1-1; possibly TRBD1 for D (5 bases). Germline V CDR1 and CDR2: SGDLS, YYNGEE. V gave up 0 bases and J gave up 4 bases, with 16 bases separating them. The CDR3 consists of 16 residues. As DNA, the CDR3 is TGTGCCAGCAGCGTAGCTCGGGGCGCGGGGGGCACTGAAGCTTTCTTT. Protein: CASSVARGAGGTEAFF.

About this clonotype itself: This may be a read error: a much more frequent sequence differs by one nucleotide. The chain recombines TRBV29-1 with TRBJ2-5; TRBD2 aligns across 7 bases. Germline V CDR1 and CDR2: SQVTM, ANQGSEA. The CDR3 runs to 14 residues. The V segment lost 0 bases and the J segment 5 bases; nucleotides outside the gene matches: 6. The CDR3 region is CSVEDGGRAETQYF. CDR3 bases: TGCAGCGTTGAAGATGGAGGGAGGGCTGAGACCCAGTACTTC.

This clonotype was recorded at least ten times. The J gene is TRBJ1-1, the V gene TRBV12-3 or TRBV12-4; a weak D match, TRBD1 (6 bases). The V end was cut by 7 bases, the J end by 4 bases, with 22 bases between. The CDR3 runs to 16 residues. The CDR3 loop is CASTPGGREEGTEAFF. The CDR3 DNA is TGTGCCAGCACCCCCGGGGGCAGGGAGGAGGGCACTGAAGCTTTCTTT.

Ten or more counts support this clonotype. Written as DNA, the CDR3 is TGCAGTGCTAGAGATTACGGGGGGCGAAAAAACAAAGAGACCCAGTACTTC. Translation gives CSARDYGGRKNKETQYF. The V gene is TRBV20-1, the J gene TRBJ2-5; D perhaps matches TRBD2 (7 bases). The germline V gene has CDR1 DFQATT and CDR2 SNEGSKA (reference sequence). The CDR3 is 17 amino acids. V lost 0 bases to trimming and J lost 3 bases, with 20 bases between them.

The gene calls are TRBV7-2 and TRBJ2-1; 9 nucleotides agree with TRBD2. The germline V gene encodes CDR1 SGHTA and CDR2 FQGNSA. V was pared by 5 bases and J by 5 bases, with 7 bases of the junction left unmatched. The CDR3 is made up of 15 amino acids. In DNA, the CDR3 is TGTGCCAGCAGCACCAAGCGGGGGGCGAACAATGAGCAGTTCTTC. It is translated as CASSTKRGANNEQFF.

This clonotype was detected many times. J is TRBJ2-1 and V is TRBV29-1, with 9 bases aligning to TRBD2. Germline CDR1 SQVTM, CDR2 ANQGSEA. The CDR3 consists of 14 residues. V dropped 7 bases and J dropped 6; count of bases not matched to a gene: 10. CDR3 sequence reads: CSARLAGKANEQFF. For the CDR3, the DNA is TGCAGCGCCCGCCTAGCGGGGAAGGCCAATGAGCAGTTCTTC.

This clonotype was recorded at least ten times. This chain uses TRBV11-1 with TRBJ2-7; the match to TRBD2 covers 7 bases. The CDR3 runs 15 residues. Germline lookup yields CDR1 SGHAT and CDR2 FQDESV (reference sequence). The junction had 8 bases not matched to a gene; V was cut back by 4 bases and J by 2 bases. CDR3 nucleotide sequence: TGTGCCAGCAGCTCCTCCACTAGCGTGGCCTACGAGCAGTACTTC. Protein: CASSSSTSVAYEQYF.

This clonotype came up many times. This chain links TRBV4-3 with TRBJ2-7, with 8 bases matching TRBD1. Unmatched junction bases numbered 6, after V lost 2 bases and J lost 9 bases. The CDR3 loop spans 13 amino acids. Per the germline V gene, CDR1 is LGHNA and CDR2 is YSLEER. This chain's CDR3 is CASSQRTGIPQYF. DNA of the CDR3: TGCGCCAGCAGCCAAAGGACAGGGATCCCGCAGTACTTC.

In its sample, this clonotype was seen many times. This chain links TRBV7-6 with TRBJ2-3, with D uncertain. Germline loops: CDR1 SGHVS, CDR2 FNYEAQ. This CDR3 comprises 15 residues. V was trimmed by 7 bases and J by 2 bases, leaving 16 bases between them. The CDR3 coding sequence is TGTGCCAGCACCTCGCGGACGGGCATCACAGATACGCAGTATTTT. Its translation is CASTSRTGITDTQYF.

Only a few counts were recorded for this clonotype. This chain uses TRBV7-3 with TRBJ1-1; unclear D gene. The V end was cut by 3 bases, the J end by 5 bases, with 10 bases between. The CDR3 length is 13 residues. Germline assignment: CDR1 SGHTA and CDR2 FQGTGA. The CDR3 DNA is TGTGCCAGCAGCTTTGCCGTCGAGACTGAAGCTTTCTTT. Translating it yields CASSFAVETEAFF.

There are many counts of this clonotype. The chain employs TRBV7-2 and TRBJ2-2; the D is unclear. V was trimmed by 1 base and J by 2 bases, leaving 11 bases between them. CDR3 length: 16 amino acids. Germline V gene sequence: CDR1 SGHTA, CDR2 FQGNSA. CDR3 sequence: CASSLGRSRNTGELFF. CDR3 nucleotides: TGTGCCAGCAGCTTAGGCAGGAGCCGAAACACCGGGGAGCTGTTTTTT.

The chain recombines TRBV20-1 with TRBJ2-5; 7 nucleotides align to TRBD2. Germline CDR1 is DFQATT and CDR2 is SNEGSKA (reference sequence). The ends lost 4 bases at V and 0 bases at J; junction bases unmatched: 5. The CDR3 is 14 residues long. CDR3 in DNA: TGCAGTGCTACGGCGGGGGAGTACCAAGAGACCCAGTACTTC. This sequence encodes CSATAGEYQETQYF.

In its sample, this clonotype was seen a few times. The chain combines TRBV10-3 with TRBJ2-7; D may match TRBD1 or TRBD2 (6 bases each). Trimming removed 4 bases at V and 4 bases at J, with 11 bases between. The CDR3 length is 13 residues. CDR1 ENHRY and CDR2 SYGVKD come from the germline V gene. In DNA form, the CDR3 reads TGTGCCATCAGTGGGGGGGCTGAGTACGAGCAGTACTTC. Translated: CAISGGAEYEQYF.

Many counts were recorded for this clonotype. The gene calls are TRBV29-1 and TRBJ2-7; no definite D call. The CDR3 covers 11 residues. V lost 3 bases and J 7 bases, leaving 10 bases between the germline ends. CDR1 SQVTM and CDR2 ANQGSEA come from the germline V gene. For the CDR3, the DNA is TGCAGCGTTGAGGTCGGTGGGGAGCAGTACTTC. This sequence encodes CSVEVGGEQYF.

This sequence joins TRBV28 and TRBJ1-1; D gene uncertain. The CDR3 contains 14 residues. V dropped 3 bases and J dropped 1 base, with 9 bases sitting between them. Looked up from germline, CDR1 is MDHEN and CDR2 is SYDVKM. The CDR3 reads CASSFSRTNTEAFF. The CDR3 nucleotides read TGTGCCAGCAGTTTTAGTCGTACGAACACTGAAGCTTTCTTT.

This clonotype was detected a few times. The rearrangement joins TRBV7-9 to TRBJ1-1, with 7 bases identical to TRBD1. CDR3 size: 14 residues. The trim removed 1 base at V and 10 bases at J, leaving 9 bases unmatched. Per germline, CDR1 SEHNR and CDR2 FQNEAQ (reference sequence). Here the CDR3 reads CASSLVGRQGVAFF. In nucleotides, the CDR3 is TGTGCCAGCAGCTTAGTGGGCCGACAGGGAGTAGCTTTCTTT.

This clonotype was observed at least ten times. V and J are TRBV24-1 and TRBJ2-1, with 9 bases fitting TRBD2. CDR1 is KGHDR, CDR2 SFDVKD, per germline. The J segment lost 4 bases and the V segment lost 1 base, leaving 4 bases of the junction unmatched. The CDR3 is 16 residues long. As DNA, the CDR3 is TGTGCCACCAGTGATTTTGGAGCGGGGGGATACAATGAGCAGTTCTTC. This gives the protein CATSDFGAGGYNEQFF.

This clonotype was observed at least ten times. The J gene is TRBJ2-2, the V gene TRBV10-3; D perhaps matches TRBD1 (5 bases). The CDR3 extends over 15 amino acids. V was trimmed by 6 bases and J by 1 base, leaving 12 bases between them. Germline V gives CDR1 ENHRY, CDR2 SYGVKD. CDR3 nucleotides: TGTGCCATCAGCAGAACGACAGAGAACACCGGGGAGCTGTTTTTT. Its translation: CAISRTTENTGELFF.

This clonotype has ten or more counts. The chain has TRBV7-9 and TRBJ2-3; 12 nucleotides agree with TRBD2. Germline V CDR1 and CDR2: SEHNR, FQNEAQ (reference sequence). This CDR3 has 16 residues. The V and J ends lost 3 bases and 4 bases, in that order; junction bases with no gene match: 5. The CDR3 DNA follows: TGTGCCAGCAGCTTCCTAGCGGGGGGGCCACCAGATACGCAGTATTTT. Protein sequence: CASSFLAGGPPDTQYF.

This clonotype was seen more than once but under ten times. The rearrangement uses TRBV11-2 and TRBJ1-6; 11 positions match TRBD1. Germline lookup yields CDR1 SGHAT and CDR2 FQNNGV. This CDR3 spans 16 amino acids. The V gene end was trimmed by 5 bases and the J gene end by 4 bases; junction bases not matched to a gene: 4. The CDR3 loop reads CASSVDRGHYNSPLHF. CDR3 DNA: TGTGCCAGCAGCGTGGACAGGGGGCATTATAATTCACCCCTCCACTTT.

This clonotype has a count of ten or more. The chain carries TRBV4-2 and TRBJ1-2; D call uncertain. This CDR3 contains 12 residues. The V end was cut by 0 bases, the J end by 4 bases, with 3 bases between. The V gene's germline CDR1 is LGHNA and CDR2 YNFKEQ. Here the CDR3 reads CASSQDAYGYTF. The DNA of the CDR3 is TGTGCCAGCAGCCAAGATGCCTATGGCTACACCTTC.

The chain recombines TRBV27 with TRBJ2-5; no clear D gene. Germline assignment: CDR1 MNHEY and CDR2 SMNVEV (reference sequence). This CDR3 is 12 amino acids long. The germline V and J ends were trimmed by 4 bases and 5 bases, with 8 bases remaining between them. CDR3 bases: TGTGCCAGCAGTTCTCTCAGTGAGACCCAGTACTTC. Protein sequence: CASSSLSETQYF.

This clonotype turned up a few times. The rearrangement uses TRBV28 and TRBJ1-5; 7 bases fit TRBD1. The CDR3 is made up of 16 amino acids. Germline V gives CDR1 MDHEN, CDR2 SYDVKM. Trimming removed 3 bases from V and 4 bases from J; junction bases left unmatched: 9. CDR3 sequence reads: CASSFVSDRLNQPQHF. The CDR3, as DNA: TGTGCCAGCAGTTTTGTATCGGACAGGCTTAATCAGCCCCAGCATTTT.

This clonotype was recorded many times. This chain links TRBV3-1 with TRBJ1-2; D might be TRBD1 (6 bases). The CDR3 contains 16 residues. V dropped 3 bases and J dropped 7 bases, with 21 bases sitting between them. Germline CDR1 LGHDT, CDR2 YNNKEL (reference sequence). CDR3 coding DNA: TGTGCCAGCAGCCATTCTCTTGCGGGACACAGATTTGGCTACACCTTC. Translation gives CASSHSLAGHRFGYTF.